The present T cell receptor beta chain was sequenced within a study of blood T cell repertoires in COVID-19. This CDR3 has 18 residues. Germline V CDR1 and CDR2: LGHNA, YNFKEQ. Unmatched junction bases numbered 4, after V lost 0 bases and J lost 3 bases. Those enrolled, adults aged 18 to 89 years, came from some 25 US areas. Those designated as exposed participants met a COVID-19 case within 2 weeks before study entry. Some clones are missing from TCRdb's copy, which holds only in-frame ones; the method was immunoSEQ multiplex PCR. The sample gives roughly 250,000 clones, 83% of which show up once; approximately 3.8% is in the top ten.

The TCR was taken from a woman aged 40 to 49 who had been exposed to COVID-19. Source material: PBMCs or T cells enriched from blood (not recorded which). V gene TRBV4-2 combines with J gene TRBJ2-1; 14 bases fit TRBD2. For the CDR3, the DNA is TGTGCCAGCAGCCAAGAGACTAGCGGGGGGGCCGGCTACAATGAGCAGTTCTTC. The encoded protein is CASSQETSGGAGYNEQFF.